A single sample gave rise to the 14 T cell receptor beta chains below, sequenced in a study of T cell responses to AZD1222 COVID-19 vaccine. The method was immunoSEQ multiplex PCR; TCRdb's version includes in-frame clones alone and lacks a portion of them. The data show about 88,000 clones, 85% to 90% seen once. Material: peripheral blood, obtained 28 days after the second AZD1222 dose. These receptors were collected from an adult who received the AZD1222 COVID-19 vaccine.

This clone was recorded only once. CDR3 in DNA: TGTGCCAGCAGCCTGACTGGGACCTGGGATGAAAAACTGTTTTTT. Its translation is CASSLTGTWDEKLFF. The genes are TRBV6-5 and TRBJ1-4, with D possibly being TRBD1 (5 bases). The CDR3 sequence is 15 residues long. Germline V CDR1 and CDR2: MNHEY, SVGAGI. Between the trimmed V and J ends, which lost 6 bases and 6 bases, there was a span of 17 bases.

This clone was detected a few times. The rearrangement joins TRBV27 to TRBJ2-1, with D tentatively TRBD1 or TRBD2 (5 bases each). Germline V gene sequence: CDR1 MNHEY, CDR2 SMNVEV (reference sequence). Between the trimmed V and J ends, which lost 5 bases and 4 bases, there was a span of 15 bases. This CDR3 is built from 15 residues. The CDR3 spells CASSPARDHYNEQFF. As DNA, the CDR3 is TGTGCCAGCAGTCCAGCCCGGGACCATTACAATGAGCAGTTCTTC.

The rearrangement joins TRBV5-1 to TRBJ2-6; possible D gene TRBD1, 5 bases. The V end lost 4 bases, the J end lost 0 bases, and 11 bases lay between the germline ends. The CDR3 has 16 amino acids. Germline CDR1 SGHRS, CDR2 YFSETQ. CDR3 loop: CASSPLGLSGANVLTF. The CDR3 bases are TGCGCCAGCAGCCCCCTGGGGCTCTCTGGGGCCAACGTCCTGACTTTC.

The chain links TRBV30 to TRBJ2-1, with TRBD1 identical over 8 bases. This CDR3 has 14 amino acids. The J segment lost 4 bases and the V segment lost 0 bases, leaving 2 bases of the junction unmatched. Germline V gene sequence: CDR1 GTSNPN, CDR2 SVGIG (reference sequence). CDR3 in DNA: TGTGCCTGGAGTGTACGGACAGGGTACAATGAGCAGTTCTTC. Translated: CAWSVRTGYNEQFF.

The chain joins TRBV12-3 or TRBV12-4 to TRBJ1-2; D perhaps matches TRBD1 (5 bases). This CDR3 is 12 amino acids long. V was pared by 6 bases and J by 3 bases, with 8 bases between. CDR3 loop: CASRGEDYGYTF. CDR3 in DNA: TGTGCCAGCAGGGGGGAGGACTATGGCTACACCTTC.

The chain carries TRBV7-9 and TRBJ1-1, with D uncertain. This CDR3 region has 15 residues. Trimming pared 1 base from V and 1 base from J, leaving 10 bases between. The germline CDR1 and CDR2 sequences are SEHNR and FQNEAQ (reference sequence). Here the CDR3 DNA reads TGTGCCAGCAGCTTAGAGACACTGGGGAACACTGAAGCTTTCTTT. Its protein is CASSLETLGNTEAFF.

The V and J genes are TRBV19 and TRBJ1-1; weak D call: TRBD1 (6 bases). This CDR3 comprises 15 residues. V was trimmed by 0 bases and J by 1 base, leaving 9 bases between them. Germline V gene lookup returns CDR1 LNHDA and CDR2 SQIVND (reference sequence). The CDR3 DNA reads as TGTGCCAGTAGTATAGACCGGACAGCGAACACTGAAGCTTTCTTT. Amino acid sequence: CASSIDRTANTEAFF. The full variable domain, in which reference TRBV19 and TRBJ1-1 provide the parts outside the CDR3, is DGGITQSPKYLFRKEGQNVTLSCEQNLNHDAMYWYRQDPGQGLRLIYYSQIVNDFQKGDIAEGYSVSREKKESFPLTVTSAQKNPTAFYLCASSIDRTANTEAFFGQGTRLTVV.

The CDR3 sequence: CASSPPGGSYTF. The CDR3 DNA reads TGCGCCAGCAGTCCCCCCGGGGGGAGCTACACCTTC. The V gene is TRBV23-1, the J gene TRBJ1-2; D is perhaps TRBD1 (5 bases). TRBV23-1 is designated an ORF whose function remains uncertain. V lost 4 bases and J 9 bases, leaving 12 bases between the germline ends. The CDR3 is 12 amino acids.

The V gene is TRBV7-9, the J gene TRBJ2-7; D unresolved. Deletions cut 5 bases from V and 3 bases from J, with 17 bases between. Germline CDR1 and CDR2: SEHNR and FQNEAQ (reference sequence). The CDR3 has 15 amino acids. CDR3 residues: CASSPPPRFGYEQYF. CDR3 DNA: TGTGCCAGCAGCCCGCCCCCTCGGTTCGGCTACGAGCAGTACTTC. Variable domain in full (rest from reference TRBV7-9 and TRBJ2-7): DTGVSQNPRHKITKRGQNVTFRCDPISEHNRLYWYRQTLGQGPEFLTYFQNEAQLEKSRLLSDRFSAERPKGSFSTLEIQRTEQGDSAMYLCASSPPPRFGYEQYFGPGTRLTVT.

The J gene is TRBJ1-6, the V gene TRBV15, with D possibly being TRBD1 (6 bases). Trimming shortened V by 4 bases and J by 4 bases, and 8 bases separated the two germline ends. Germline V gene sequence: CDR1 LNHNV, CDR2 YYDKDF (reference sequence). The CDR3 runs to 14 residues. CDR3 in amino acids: CATSMDRYNSPLHF. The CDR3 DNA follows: TGTGCCACCAGCATGGACAGATATAATTCACCCCTCCACTTT.

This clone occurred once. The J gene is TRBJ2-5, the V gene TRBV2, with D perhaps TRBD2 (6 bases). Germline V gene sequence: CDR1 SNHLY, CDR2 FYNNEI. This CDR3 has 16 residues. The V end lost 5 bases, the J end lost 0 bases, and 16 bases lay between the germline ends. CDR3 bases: TGTGCCAGCAGTCGTACCGGGACGGGGGACCAAGAGACCCAGTACTTC. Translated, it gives CASSRTGTGDQETQYF.

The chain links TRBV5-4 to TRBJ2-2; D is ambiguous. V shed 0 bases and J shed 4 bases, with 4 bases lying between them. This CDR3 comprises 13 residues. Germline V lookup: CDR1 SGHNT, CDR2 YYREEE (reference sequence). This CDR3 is CASSLGTTGELFF. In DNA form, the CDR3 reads TGTGCCAGCAGCTTGGGAACCACCGGGGAGCTGTTTTTT. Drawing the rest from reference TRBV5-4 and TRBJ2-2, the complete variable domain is ETGVTQSPTHLIKTRGQQVTLRCSSQSGHNTVSWYQQALGQGPQFIFQYYREEENGRGNFPPRFSGLQFPNYSSELNVNALELDDSALYLCASSLGTTGELFFGEGSRLTVL.

The CDR3 loop is CSVFGTRGDEQFF. As DNA, the CDR3 is TGCAGCGTTTTCGGGACCAGGGGAGATGAGCAGTTCTTC. The J gene is TRBJ2-1, the V gene TRBV29-1; possible D gene TRBD1, 6 bases. V shed 5 bases and J shed 8 bases, with 16 bases lying between them. The CDR3 runs to 13 residues. Germline CDR1 is SQVTM and CDR2 is ANQGSEA.

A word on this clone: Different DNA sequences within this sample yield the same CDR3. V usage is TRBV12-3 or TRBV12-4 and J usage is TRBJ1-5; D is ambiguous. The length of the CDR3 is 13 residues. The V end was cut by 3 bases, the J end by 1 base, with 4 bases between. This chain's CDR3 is CASSFGSNQPQHF. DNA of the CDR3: TGTGCCAGCAGTTTTGGAAGCAATCAGCCCCAGCATTTT.